These 20 T cell receptor beta chains share one sample of origin, sequenced in a study of naive and memory T cell subsets. Ligated cDNA underwent four rounds of PCR with nested alpha and beta constant region primers and SP2. TCRdb passed the 5' RACE reads through MiXCR, listing each CDR3 protein once. The data hold 50,000 to 60,000 distinct CDR3 sequences, with approximately 8% observed a single time. The library had UMIs added by 3' ligation of an oligonucleotide to TCR cDNA. The receptor set was obtained from a female donor in good health.

The sample holds a few counts of this clonotype. V and J are TRBV12-3 or TRBV12-4 and TRBJ2-2; a possible D gene is TRBD1 (6 bases). There are 17 residues in the CDR3. V was cut by 7 bases and J by 7 bases, with 25 bases left in between. For the CDR3, the DNA is TGTGCCAGCACCGTTTACCCCGGACAGAGAAGGGACGGGGAGCTGTTTTTT. Translated, it gives CASTVYPGQRRDGELFF.

This clonotype was observed at least ten times. The chain employs TRBV20-1 and TRBJ2-5, with TRBD2 as a possible D gene (5 bases). CDR1 DFQATT and CDR2 SNEGSKA come from the germline V gene (reference sequence). This CDR3 spans 11 amino acids. Deletions cut 2 bases from V and 7 bases from J, with 8 bases between. CDR3 in amino acids: CSARREGTQYF. The CDR3 DNA is TGCAGTGCTAGACGCGAGGGGACCCAGTACTTC.

This clonotype has ten or more counts. The CDR3 sequence is CSVRTGITDTQYF. CDR3 in DNA: TGCAGCGTGAGGACAGGGATCACAGATACGCAGTATTTT. This chain links TRBV29-1 with TRBJ2-3; 8 bases match TRBD1. This CDR3 spans 13 amino acids. The germline V gene encodes CDR1 SQVTM and CDR2 ANQGSEA. V lost 6 bases to trimming and J lost 2 bases; unmatched junction nucleotides: 4.

This clonotype was seen repeatedly, ten times or more. V and J are TRBV6-1 and TRBJ1-1, with D maybe TRBD1 (6 bases). The V gene's germline CDR1 is MNHNS and CDR2 SASEGT. This CDR3 comprises 14 residues. The germline V and J ends were trimmed by 0 bases and 9 bases, with 14 bases remaining between them. CDR3 amino acids: CASSEAADRLQAFF. The CDR3 region has the DNA TGTGCCAGCAGTGAAGCAGCCGACAGGCTCCAAGCTTTCTTT.

There are a few counts of this clonotype. The chain is built from TRBV20-1 and TRBJ2-3; TRBD2 is a possible D gene (7 bases). V lost 4 bases to trimming and J lost 4 bases, with 12 bases between them. The CDR3 totals 13 residues. Germline values: CDR1 DFQATT, CDR2 SNEGSKA (reference sequence). The DNA of the CDR3 is TGCAGTGCTATAGGGCGGGGGCCAGATACGCAGTATTTT. It translates to CSAIGRGPDTQYF.

This clonotype was found many times. The chain is built from TRBV7-2 and TRBJ1-2, with D possibly being TRBD1 (5 bases). Germline values: CDR1 SGHTA, CDR2 FQGNSA. V lost 5 bases and J lost 4, with 11 bases in between. The CDR3 has 13 amino acids. DNA for the CDR3: TGTGCCAGCAGCCCTTCTGGGGGCTATGGCTACACCTTC. It yields the protein CASSPSGGYGYTF.

This rearrangement joins TRBV20-1 to TRBJ2-3, with 8 bases identical to TRBD2. Per the germline V gene, CDR1 is DFQATT and CDR2 is SNEGSKA (reference sequence). Trimming took 3 bases from V and 0 from J; bases not matched to a gene: 11. The CDR3 consists of 17 residues. CDR3 bases: TGCAGTGCTAGTTCCGGCGGGGGGCCCGGTAGCACAGATACGCAGTATTTT. It encodes CSASSGGGPGSTDTQYF.

This chain links TRBV12-3 or TRBV12-4 with TRBJ2-2; 9 bases fit TRBD1. This CDR3 has 14 residues. V gave up 8 bases and J gave up 5 bases; unmatched junction bases: 6. The CDR3 sequence: CASEGTGWTGELFF. CDR3 bases: TGTGCCAGCGAAGGGACAGGGTGGACCGGGGAGCTGTTTTTT.

This clonotype was counted at least ten times. The gene calls are TRBV10-3 and TRBJ2-7, with TRBD2 matching 9 bases. CDR3 length equals 16 residues. V shed 2 bases, J shed 0 bases, and the junction held 5 bases outside the gene matches. Germline V gene lookup returns CDR1 ENHRY and CDR2 SYGVKD. Here the CDR3 DNA reads TGTGCCATCAGTGAGCCCTCACTAGCGGGCTCCTACGAGCAGTACTTC. It yields the protein CAISEPSLAGSYEQYF.

This clonotype appeared many times. The CDR3 sequence is CASSSGVPAEAFF. DNA of the CDR3: TGTGCCAGCAGTTCGGGAGTTCCGGCTGAAGCTTTCTTT. The chain couples TRBV28 to TRBJ1-1, with no clear D. The CDR3 runs to 13 residues. Trimming cost V 4 bases and J 6 bases, with 12 bases left between them. Germline values: CDR1 MDHEN, CDR2 SYDVKM.

This clonotype was seen many times. The rearrangement uses TRBV7-2 and TRBJ2-1, with TRBD1 as a possible D gene (7 bases). CDR1 and CDR2 (germline): SGHTA, FQGNSA. The V and J ends lost 0 bases and 4 bases respectively, with 10 bases between them. The CDR3 loop spans 15 amino acids. The CDR3 sequence is CASSLAGGQYNEQFF. The CDR3 DNA reads as TGTGCCAGCAGCTTAGCGGGGGGACAGTACAATGAGCAGTTCTTC.

This rearrangement joins TRBV6-6 to TRBJ1-6; D is perhaps TRBD1 (6 bases). V lost 0 bases to trimming and J lost 7 bases, with 13 bases between them. The CDR3 runs 16 residues. CDR1 and CDR2 (germline): MNHNY, SVGAGI (reference sequence). The CDR3 spells CASSYSQTGWNSPLHF. The CDR3 DNA sequence: TGTGCCAGCAGTTACTCCCAGACAGGTTGGAATTCACCCCTCCACTTT.

This sequence joins TRBV5-1 and TRBJ2-3, with no clear D. Germline values: CDR1 SGHRS, CDR2 YFSETQ. Trimming removed 4 bases at V and 6 bases at J, with 15 bases between. The CDR3 contains 14 residues. Here the CDR3 DNA reads TGCGCCAGCAGCCTGGAAGGATCGCGGGATACGCAGTATTTT. Amino acids: CASSLEGSRDTQYF.

CDR3: CASSFGWEVSNQPQHF. The CDR3 DNA follows: TGTGCCAGCAGTTTCGGGTGGGAGGTCAGCAATCAGCCCCAGCATTTT. The chain couples TRBV12-3 or TRBV12-4 to TRBJ1-5; D is unresolved. V was clipped by 3 bases and J by 1 base, with 13 bases between them. The CDR3 loop spans 16 amino acids.

The chain has TRBV18 and TRBJ2-6; no reliable D call. CDR1 and CDR2 (germline): KGHSH, LQKENI. Trimming shortened V by 0 bases and J by 2 bases, and 5 bases separated the two germline ends. The CDR3 consists of 15 residues. The CDR3, as DNA: TGTGCCAGCTCACCACCCGTTGCTGGGGCCAACGTCCTGACTTTC. Translating it yields CASSPPVAGANVLTF.

This CDR3 reads CASSYSRAGGQDGELFF. The CDR3 DNA is TGTGCCAGCAGTTACTCGAGAGCGGGGGGCCAGGACGGGGAGCTGTTTTTT. This chain connects TRBV6-5 to TRBJ2-2; 9 bases line up with TRBD2. The ends lost 0 bases at V and 7 bases at J; junction bases unmatched: 9. Germline CDR1 MNHEY, CDR2 SVGAGI. The CDR3 sequence is 17 residues long.

The chain joins TRBV30 to TRBJ1-1, with TRBD1 identical over 11 bases. The CDR3 has 17 residues. Germline CDR1 is GTSNPN and CDR2 is SVGIG (reference sequence). V dropped 4 bases and J dropped 4; count of bases not matched to a gene: 14. CDR3 amino acids: CAWKTHVGQGVSTEAFF. The CDR3, as DNA: TGTGCCTGGAAAACCCACGTGGGACAGGGGGTTAGCACTGAAGCTTTCTTT.

This clonotype appeared many times. V usage is TRBV4-3 and J usage is TRBJ1-4; no clear D. The CDR3 is made up of 13 amino acids. V was cut by 0 bases and J by 8 bases, with 7 bases left in between. Per germline, CDR1 LGHNA and CDR2 YSLEER. The CDR3: CASSQDAEEKLFF. For the CDR3, the DNA is TGCGCCAGCAGCCAAGACGCGGAGGAAAAACTGTTTTTT.

This clonotype was detected only a few times. The V and J genes are TRBV6-1 and TRBJ2-3, with D possibly TRBD2 on 6 matching bases. Germline assignment: CDR1 MNHNS and CDR2 SASEGT. This CDR3 is built from 12 residues. V lost 8 bases and J 4 bases, leaving 10 bases between the germline ends. CDR3 DNA: TGTGCCAGCTCTCAGCGGGCAGATACGCAGTATTTT. It encodes CASSQRADTQYF.

This clonotype has only a few counts. The V and J genes are TRBV29-1 and TRBJ2-1; possible D gene TRBD2, 6 bases. In germline, CDR1 is SQVTM, CDR2 ANQGSEA. This CDR3 has 12 amino acids. Trimming took off 8 bases at V and 7 bases at J, with 15 bases between the two ends. The CDR3 DNA reads as TGCAGCCTGGGGCGGGGTCGGAATGAGCAGTTCTTC. Translating it yields CSLGRGRNEQFF.